The 13 T cell receptor beta chains below all came from one sample that was sequenced in a study of vaccination and CD4 T cells after COVID-19. Treatment indicated: roughly 11-day PBMC culture with coronavirus spike peptide pools or control peptides (ViraFEST assay). One should note that the unexposed donor's CD4+ T cells were collected before the COVID-19 pandemic (2011-2018). The Oncomine TCR Beta short-read assay sequenced DNA from cultured CD4+ T cells. One entry per CDR3 protein, called by TCRdb with MiXCR from the PCR reads. The sample carries about 7,800 distinct CDR3 sequences, about three fifths recorded once. Antigens for these TCRs are unknown. Sequencing used CD4+ T cells from blood, cultured in vitro. All receptors derive from a human donor in good health.

The chain employs TRBV7-2 and TRBJ2-3; 7 nucleotides line up with TRBD1. This CDR3 has 14 residues. The germline CDR1 and CDR2 sequences are SGHTA and FQGNSA. V gave up 2 bases and J gave up 7 bases; unmatched junction bases: 6. CDR3 residues: CASSLTGVINTQYF. For the CDR3, the DNA is TGTGCCAGCAGCTTAACAGGGGTCATAAATACGCAGTATTTT.

The rearrangement joins TRBV20-1 to TRBJ2-5; D might be TRBD2 (6 bases). Germline V gene data show CDR1 as DFQATT and CDR2 as SNEGSKA (reference sequence). This CDR3 is built from 14 residues. The ends were cut back, 6 bases at V and 1 base at J, with 15 bases in the middle. CDR3 loop: CSATGGGLQETQYF. The CDR3 nucleotides read TGCAGTGCCACAGGTGGGGGACTCCAAGAGACCCAGTACTTC.

The genes are TRBV19 and TRBJ1-5; 9 nucleotides line up with TRBD1. CDR3 length: 17 amino acids. Trimming took 5 bases from V and 0 from J; bases not matched to a gene: 8. Looked up from germline, CDR1 is LNHDA and CDR2 is SQIVND (reference sequence). As DNA, the CDR3 is TGTGCCAGTAGTGGCGGGACAGGGTGGTATAGCAATCAGCCCCAGCATTTT. Translating it yields CASSGGTGWYSNQPQHF.

The chain is built from TRBV30 and TRBJ1-2, with no clear D. This CDR3 is built from 13 residues. Per the germline V gene, CDR1 is GTSNPN and CDR2 is SVGIG (reference sequence). With 2 bases removed from V and 4 bases from J, the gap between germline ends came to 11 bases. CDR3 sequence reads: CAWSSLRIYGYTF. The CDR3 nucleotides are TGTGCCTGGAGTAGTCTCCGGATCTATGGCTACACCTTC.

There are a few counts of this clonotype. The chain links TRBV7-9 to TRBJ1-2; TRBD1 might be the D (6 bases). CDR3 length: 15 residues. Trimming pared 2 bases from V and 5 bases from J, leaving 15 bases between. Germline V gene sequence: CDR1 SEHNR, CDR2 FQNEAQ (reference sequence). CDR3 protein: CASSLSLRGGYGYTF. CDR3 coding DNA: TGTGCCAGCAGCTTAAGTCTCAGGGGAGGGTATGGCTACACCTTC. Complete variable domain (other parts from reference TRBV7-9 and TRBJ1-2): DTGVSQNPRHKITKRGQNVTFRCDPISEHNRLYWYRQTLGQGPEFLTYFQNEAQLEKSRLLSDRFSAERPKGSFSTLEIQRTEQGDSAMYLCASSLSLRGGYGYTFGSGTRLTVV.

As concerns this clonotype: One end of the junction varies from germline; a read error may be responsible. This chain uses TRBV7-6 with TRBJ1-1; D is ambiguous. The CDR3 is 16 amino acids. Germline CDR1 and CDR2: SGHVS and FNYEAQ. The CDR3 region is CASSLAEASMNTEAFF. The CDR3 bases are TGCGCCAGCAGCTTGGCCGAGGCTTCGATGAACACTGAAGCTTTCTTT.

The V and J genes are TRBV12-3 or TRBV12-4 and TRBJ2-7; D remains ambiguous. The CDR3 runs 13 residues. Between the trimmed V and J ends, which lost 4 bases and 2 bases, there was a span of 9 bases. The CDR3 region is CASSSASTYEQYF. CDR3 in DNA: TGTGCCAGCAGTTCGGCGTCTACCTACGAGCAGTACTTC.

CDR3 region: CAWSVHGSGNTIYF. The CDR3 region has the DNA TGTGCCTGGAGTGTACATGGGTCGGGAAACACCATATATTTT. The J gene is TRBJ1-3, the V gene TRBV30; D uncertain. Trimming pared 0 bases from V and 4 bases from J, leaving 10 bases between. CDR1 is GTSNPN, CDR2 SVGIG, per germline (reference sequence). The CDR3 length is 14 residues.

This chain links TRBV7-2 with TRBJ1-2; D possibly corresponds to TRBD1 (5 bases). This CDR3 has 15 amino acids. The V end was cut by 0 bases, the J end by 8 bases, with 16 bases between. Germline loops: CDR1 SGHTA, CDR2 FQGNSA. The DNA of the CDR3 is TGTGCCAGCAGCTTAGCGGGAAGGACACCGACCGGCTACACCTTC. Translating gives CASSLAGRTPTGYTF.

This clonotype has only a few counts. The chain combines TRBV10-1 with TRBJ1-2, with 9 bases fitting TRBD1. The CDR3 runs to 16 residues. CDR1 and CDR2 from the germline V gene are WNHNN and SYGVQD (reference sequence). V lost 0 bases and J lost 8; bases outside the gene matches: 10. The CDR3 DNA is TGCGCCAGCAGTGAGTCGAGGGGACAGGGAATAGGAGGCTACACCTTC. Amino acids: CASSESRGQGIGGYTF.

The chain employs TRBV28 and TRBJ1-2; D possibly corresponds to TRBD1 (5 bases). Between the trimmed V and J ends, which lost 6 bases and 8 bases, there was a span of 16 bases. Germline assignment: CDR1 MDHEN and CDR2 SYDVKM. The CDR3 extends over 13 amino acids. The CDR3 sequence: CASSLQGARGYTF. Written as DNA, the CDR3 is TGTGCCAGCAGCCTTCAGGGTGCACGCGGCTACACCTTC.

V gene TRBV7-9 combines with J gene TRBJ2-5; 8 bases fit TRBD1. This CDR3 is 17 amino acids long. Germline V CDR1 and CDR2: SEHNR, FQNEAQ (reference sequence). V trimming: 5 bases; J trimming: 5 bases; junction bases outside the gene matches: 16. In nucleotides, the CDR3 is TGTGCCAGCAGCCCAGCGTGGGGCAGGGGGCAGTGGGAGACCCAGTACTTC. Translation: CASSPAWGRGQWETQYF.

Within the sample, this clonotype is medium-sized. V and J are TRBV2 and TRBJ1-1; the match to TRBD1 covers 7 bases. V was clipped by 5 bases and J by 11 bases; unmatched bases: 14. CDR3 length: 14 amino acids. Germline V gene sequence: CDR1 SNHLY, CDR2 FYNNEI. In DNA, the CDR3 is TGTGCCAGCAGTATTCCAAGACAGGGACCGAGGGCTTTCTTT. Translation gives CASSIPRQGPRAFF.